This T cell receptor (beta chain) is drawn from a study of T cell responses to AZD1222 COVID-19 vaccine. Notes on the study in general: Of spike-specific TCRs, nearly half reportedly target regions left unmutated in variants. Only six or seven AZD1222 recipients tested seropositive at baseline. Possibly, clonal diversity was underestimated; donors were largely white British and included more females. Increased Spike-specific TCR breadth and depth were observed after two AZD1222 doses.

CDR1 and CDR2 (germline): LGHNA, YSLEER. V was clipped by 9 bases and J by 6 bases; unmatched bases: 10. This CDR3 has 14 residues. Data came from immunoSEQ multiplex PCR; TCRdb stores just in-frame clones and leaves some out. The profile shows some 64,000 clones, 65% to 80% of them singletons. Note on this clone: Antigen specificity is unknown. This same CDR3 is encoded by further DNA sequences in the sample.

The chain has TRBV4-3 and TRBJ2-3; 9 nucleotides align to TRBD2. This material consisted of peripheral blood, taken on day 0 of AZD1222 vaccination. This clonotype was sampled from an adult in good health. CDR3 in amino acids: CASSPGGGADTQYF. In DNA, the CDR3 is TGCGCCAGTAGTCCTGGCGGGGGGGCGGATACGCAGTATTTT.